The 10 T cell receptor beta chains given below trace back to one sample, sequenced in a study of T-cell reconstitution after alpha-beta-depleted transplantation in children. Unique molecular identifiers were incorporated during preparation of the TCRbeta library. TCRdb reprocessed the PCR reads via MiXCR and lists one record per CDR3 protein. The sample holds 280,000 or so distinct CDR3 sequences, around 10% seen once. The sequences come from peripheral blood, collected 180 days after TCRalphabeta/CD19-depleted stem cell transplant. The receptor set was obtained from a male patient between 2 and 15 years old who had a stem cell transplant for chronic granulomatous disease, so the T cells may come from the graft donor.

The genes are TRBV18 and TRBJ1-4, with D possibly TRBD1 on 6 matching bases. CDR1 and CDR2 (germline): KGHSH, LQKENI. This CDR3 has 13 residues. Trimming took off 5 bases at V and 8 bases at J, with 12 bases between the two ends. As DNA, the CDR3 is TGTGCCAGCTCAACCGGGACACTAGAAAAACTGTTTTTT. It specifies CASSTGTLEKLFF.

As to this clonotype: This sequence may be a read error, since a much larger clone differs from it by one base. V is TRBV7-9 and J is TRBJ2-7, with D perhaps TRBD2 (6 bases). From germline, CDR1 is SEHNR and CDR2 FQNEAQ (reference sequence). The CDR3 runs 14 residues. The CDR3 protein is CANSLTGDSYEQYF. The CDR3 bases are TGTGCCAACAGCTTAACGGGAGACTCCTACGAGCAGTACTTC.

This clonotype was counted at least ten times. The chain employs TRBV7-9 and TRBJ2-7, with D possibly TRBD2 on 6 matching bases. Trimming pared 3 bases from V and 4 bases from J, leaving 13 bases between. The V gene's germline CDR1 is SEHNR and CDR2 FQNEAQ (reference sequence). CDR3 length: 14 amino acids. The CDR3 spells CASSLEGLKYEQYF. The CDR3 DNA reads TGTGCCAGCAGCTTGGAGGGGTTGAAATACGAGCAGTACTTC.

Details on this clonotype: Given a much more abundant clone one base away, this may be a read error. The CDR3 here is CASSPEGSQPQHF. The CDR3 DNA is TGCGCCAGCTCCCCCGAGGGCAGTCAGCCCCAGCATTTT. V is TRBV5-1 and J is TRBJ1-5; the D is unclear. Germline assignment: CDR1 SGHRS and CDR2 YFSETQ. The CDR3 length is 13 residues. Deletions cut 7 bases from V and 6 bases from J, with 14 bases between.

In this sample, this clonotype turned up many times. This chain uses TRBV15 with TRBJ2-6; D gene ambiguous. CDR1 is LNHNV, CDR2 YYDKDF, per germline (reference sequence). CDR3 size: 15 residues. V dropped 1 base and J dropped 2 bases, with 6 bases sitting between them. For the CDR3, the DNA is TGTGCCACCAGCAGAGTTGGGACTGGGGCCAACGTCCTGACTTTC. Protein sequence: CATSRVGTGANVLTF.

Many counts were recorded for this clonotype. The rearrangement uses TRBV5-8 and TRBJ2-2, with 7 bases that match TRBD2. This CDR3 comprises 15 residues. With V trimmed by 4 bases and J by 8 bases, 11 bases remained unmatched. From germline, CDR1 is SGHTS and CDR2 YDEGEE. The DNA of the CDR3 is TGTGCCAGCAGCCCCAGGCTTGCGGGAGAAGGGGAGCTGTTTTTT. It encodes CASSPRLAGEGELFF. Full variable domain (rest looked up from reference TRBV5-8 and TRBJ2-2): EAGVTQSPTHLIKTRGQQATLRCSPISGHTSVYWYQQALGLGLQFLLWYDEGEERNRGNFPPRFSGRQFPNYSSELNVNALELEDSALYLCASSPRLAGEGELFFGEGSRLTVL.

This clonotype was counted many times. V usage is TRBV29-1 and J usage is TRBJ1-4; no clear D. The CDR3 runs 12 residues. Germline V gene lookup returns CDR1 SQVTM and CDR2 ANQGSEA. Deletions cut 4 bases from V and 4 bases from J, with 7 bases between. Here the CDR3 DNA reads TGCAGCGTTGTGGCCGTTAATGAAAAACTGTTTTTT. This sequence encodes CSVVAVNEKLFF.

This clonotype was counted at least ten times. The rearrangement uses TRBV12-3 or TRBV12-4 and TRBJ2-1, with 7 bases fitting TRBD1. The V segment lost 7 bases and the J segment 2 bases; nucleotides outside the gene matches: 8. The CDR3 has 15 amino acids. In DNA form, the CDR3 reads TGTGCCAGCACCCTCCGGGACAGTCCCTACAATGAGCAGTTCTTC. It encodes CASTLRDSPYNEQFF.

Remarks on this clonotype: The final CDR3 position lacks the conserved phenylalanine or tryptophan, pointing to a likely read error. The chain has TRBV5-1 and TRBJ2-1; no reliable D call. Germline CDR1 reads SGHRS; CDR2 reads YFSETQ. CDR3 size: 12 residues. CDR3 sequence: CANSFLNNEQFS. DNA for the CDR3: TGCGCCAACAGCTTTCTCAATAATGAGCAGTTCTCC.

This clonotype was seen ten or more times. The chain employs TRBV5-1 and TRBJ2-5, with D tentatively TRBD2 (5 bases). Trimming left V 5 bases short and J 4 bases short, with 12 bases between. The V gene's germline CDR1 is SGHRS and CDR2 YFSETQ. This CDR3 region has 13 residues. This CDR3 reads CASRAEMGETQYF. CDR3 nucleotide sequence: TGCGCCAGCAGAGCGGAGATGGGAGAGACCCAGTACTTC.